This T cell receptor (beta chain) was found in a study of blood T cell repertoires in COVID-19. The wider study: Italy, Spain and the United States were the sources of the convalescent and acute COVID-19 samples.

This CDR3 region has 13 residues. V gave up 1 base and J gave up 11 bases; unmatched junction bases: 6. Germline values: CDR1 SGHTA, CDR2 FQGNSA. Per the authors' pipeline: Quantification of nucleated cells was approximated via reference gene primer amplification. The data were produced by immunoSEQ multiplex PCR, yet TCRdb's version contains in-frame clones alone and is incomplete. Clone size and V and J calls were adopted from that table, with D and trimming inferred from the DNA. Seen here are roughly 15,000 clones, about 92% observed once, and the top ten hold about 7.6%. The specimen was peripheral blood. The rearrangement uses TRBV7-2 and TRBJ1-1, with TRBD1 matching over 8 bases. The origin of this receptor is a human donor with active COVID-19. The donor label of this sample is uncertain. CDR3 protein: CASSLDRQGAAFF. The CDR3 coding sequence is TGTGCCAGCAGCTTAGATCGGCAGGGGGCTGCTTTCTTT. Combining the CDR3 with reference TRBV7-2 and TRBJ1-1 gives the whole variable domain GAGVSQSPSNKVTEKGKDVELRCDPISGHTALYWYRQSLGQGLEFLIYFQGNSAPDKSGLPSDRFSAERTGGSVSTLTIQRTQQEDSAVYLCASSLDRQGAAFFGQGTRLTVV.